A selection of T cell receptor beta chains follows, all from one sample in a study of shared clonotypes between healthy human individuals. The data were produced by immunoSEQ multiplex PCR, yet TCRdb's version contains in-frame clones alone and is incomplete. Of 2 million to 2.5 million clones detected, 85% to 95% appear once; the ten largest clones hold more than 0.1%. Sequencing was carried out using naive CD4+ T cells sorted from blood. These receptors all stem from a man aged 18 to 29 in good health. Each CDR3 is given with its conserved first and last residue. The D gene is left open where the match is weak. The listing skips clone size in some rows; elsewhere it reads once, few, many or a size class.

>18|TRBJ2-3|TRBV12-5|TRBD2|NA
CASGPMMKTSGRSDTQYF
TGTGCTAGTGGTCCGATGATGAAAACTAGCGGGAGATCAGATACGCAGTATTTT
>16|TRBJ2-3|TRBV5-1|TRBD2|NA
CASSPGNPAGPDTQYF
TGCGCCAGCAGCCCTGGTAACCCAGCGGGGCCAGATACGCAGTATTTT
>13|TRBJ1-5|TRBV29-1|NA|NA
CSVEEYSNQPQHF
TGCAGCGTTGAAGAGTATAGCAATCAGCCCCAGCATTTT
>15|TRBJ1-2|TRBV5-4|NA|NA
CASSLPTDSTYGYTF
TGTGCCAGCAGCTTACCGACAGACAGCACTTATGGCTACACCTTC
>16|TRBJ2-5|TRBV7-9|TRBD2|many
CASSLPGTSGGETQYF
TGTGCCAGCAGCTTACCCGGGACTAGCGGTGGGGAGACCCAGTACTTC
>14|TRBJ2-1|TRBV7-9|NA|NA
CASSPTSFYNEQFF
TGTGCCAGCAGCCCGACCTCATTTTACAATGAGCAGTTCTTC
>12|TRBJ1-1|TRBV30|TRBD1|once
CAWSPGGPEAFF
TGTGCCTGGAGCCCAGGGGGGCCTGAAGCTTTCTTT
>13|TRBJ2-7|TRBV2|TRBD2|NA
CASIAAGVAKQYF
TGTGCCAGCATTGCCGCGGGGGTAGCCAAGCAGTACTTC
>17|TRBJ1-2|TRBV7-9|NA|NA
CASSKTYREPANYGYTF
TGTGCCAGCAGCAAAACGTACAGGGAACCGGCTAACTATGGCTACACCTTC
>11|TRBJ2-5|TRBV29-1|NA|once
CSVAGEETQYF
TGCAGCGTTGCGGGGGAAGAGACCCAGTACTTC
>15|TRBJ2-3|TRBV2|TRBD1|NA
CASRDLGTAKDTQYF
TGTGCCAGCAGGGATTTGGGGACAGCTAAAGATACGCAGTATTTT
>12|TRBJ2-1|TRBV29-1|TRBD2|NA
CRAGRGDNEQFF
TGCCGGGCCGGGAGGGGGGACAATGAGCAGTTCTTC
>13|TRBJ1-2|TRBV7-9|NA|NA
CASSLSSYYGYTF
TGTGCCAGCAGCTTATCGTCCTACTATGGCTACACCTTC
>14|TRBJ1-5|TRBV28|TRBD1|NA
CASSFRDRGQPQHF
TGTGCCAGCAGTTTTCGGGACAGGGGACAGCCCCAGCATTTT
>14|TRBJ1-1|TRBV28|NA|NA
CASSSPQFTTEAFF
TGTGCCAGCAGTTCCCCCCAATTTACCACTGAAGCTTTCTTT
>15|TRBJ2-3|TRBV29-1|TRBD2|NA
CSVEYLAGSTDTQYF
TGCAGCGTTGAGTATCTAGCGGGGAGCACAGATACGCAGTATTTT
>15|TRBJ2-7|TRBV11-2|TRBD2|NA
CASSALAGKTYEQYF
TGTGCCAGCAGCGCACTAGCGGGGAAGACCTACGAGCAGTACTTC
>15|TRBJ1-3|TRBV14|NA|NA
CASSRWDTSGNTIYF
TGTGCCAGCAGCCGCTGGGACACCTCTGGAAACACCATATATTTT
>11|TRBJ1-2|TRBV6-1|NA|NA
CATRAGKGYTF
TGTGCCACTCGAGCAGGGAAGGGCTACACCTTC
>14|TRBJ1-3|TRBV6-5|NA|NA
CASRDTGIGNTIYF
TGTGCCAGCAGGGATACAGGGATAGGAAACACCATATATTTT
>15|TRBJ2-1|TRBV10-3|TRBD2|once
CAISSPGLASNEQFF
TGTGCCATCAGTTCACCGGGACTAGCAAGCAATGAGCAGTTCTTC
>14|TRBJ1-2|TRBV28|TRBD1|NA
CASTSGQGRGGYTF
TGTGCCAGCACTTCCGGACAGGGGCGTGGTGGCTACACCTTC
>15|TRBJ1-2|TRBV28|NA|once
CASMQGTNSLYGYTF
TGTGCCAGCATGCAGGGAACCAATTCCCTCTATGGCTACACCTTC
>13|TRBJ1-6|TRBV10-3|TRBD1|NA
CATYRGPDSPLHF
TGTGCCACCTACAGGGGACCGGATTCACCCCTCCACTTT
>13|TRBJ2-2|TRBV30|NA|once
CAWSVRVTGELFF
TGTGCCTGGAGTGTACGGGTCACCGGGGAGCTGTTTTTT
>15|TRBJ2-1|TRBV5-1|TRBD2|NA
CASSLEILSGLEQFF
TGCGCCAGCAGCTTAGAAATCCTTAGCGGGCTTGAGCAGTTCTTC
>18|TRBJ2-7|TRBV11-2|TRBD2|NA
CASSLRLAGWGHSYEQYF
TGTGCCAGCAGCTTAAGACTAGCGGGTTGGGGGCATTCCTACGAGCAGTACTTC
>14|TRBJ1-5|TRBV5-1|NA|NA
CASSPLRLDQPQHF
TGCGCCAGCAGCCCGCTACGGCTCGATCAGCCCCAGCATTTT
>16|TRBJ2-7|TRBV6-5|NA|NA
CASSYIRGAESYEQYF
TGTGCCAGCAGTTATATCCGGGGGGCGGAATCCTACGAGCAGTACTTC
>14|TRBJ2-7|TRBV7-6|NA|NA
CASSLGDTIYEQYF
TGTGCCAGCAGCTTAGGGGACACGATTTACGAGCAGTACTTC
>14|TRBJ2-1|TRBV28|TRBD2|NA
CASRSSGGTDEQFF
TGTGCCAGCAGGTCTAGCGGGGGGACCGATGAGCAGTTCTTC
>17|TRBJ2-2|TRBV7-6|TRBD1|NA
CASSRSGQGTNTGELFF
TGTGCCAGCAGCCGATCCGGACAGGGGACGAACACCGGGGAGCTGTTTTTT
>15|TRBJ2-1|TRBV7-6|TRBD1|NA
CASSLDGQGGNEQFF
TGTGCCAGCAGCCTGGACGGACAGGGAGGAAATGAGCAGTTCTTC
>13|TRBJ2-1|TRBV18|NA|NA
CASSLRSGDPGFF
TGTGCCAGCTCACTCCGATCTGGGGATCCGGGATTCTTC
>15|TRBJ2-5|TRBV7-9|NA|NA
CASSLQDWVQETQYF
TGTGCCAGCAGCTTACAGGATTGGGTCCAAGAGACCCAGTACTTC
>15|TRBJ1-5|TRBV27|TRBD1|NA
CASSLNRGLNQPQHF
TGTGCCAGCAGTTTAAACAGGGGGCTAAATCAGCCCCAGCATTTT
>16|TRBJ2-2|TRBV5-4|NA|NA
CASSRGGLPNTGELFF
TGTGCCAGCAGCAGGGGGGGACTCCCTAACACCGGGGAGCTGTTTTTT
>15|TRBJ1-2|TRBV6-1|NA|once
CASSEITVGSYGYTF
TGTGCCAGCAGTGAAATAACAGTCGGTAGCTATGGCTACACCTTC
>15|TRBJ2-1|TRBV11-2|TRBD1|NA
CASSPRRDRYNEQFF
TGTGCCAGCAGCCCTAGGCGGGACAGGTACAATGAGCAGTTCTTC
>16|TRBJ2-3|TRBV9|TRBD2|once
CASSAFGGAGTDTQYF
TGTGCCAGCAGCGCGTTCGGGGGGGCCGGCACAGATACGCAGTATTTT
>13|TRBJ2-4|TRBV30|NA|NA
CAWSFSAKNIQYF
TGTGCCTGGAGTTTTTCTGCCAAAAACATTCAGTACTTC
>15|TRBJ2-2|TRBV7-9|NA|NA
CASSLGQAETGELFF
TGTGCCAGCAGCTTAGGACAGGCGGAAACCGGGGAGCTGTTTTTT
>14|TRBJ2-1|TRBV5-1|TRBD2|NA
CASSLGLARNEQFF
TGCGCCAGCAGCCTCGGACTAGCGCGCAATGAGCAGTTCTTC
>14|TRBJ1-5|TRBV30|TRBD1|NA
CAWSPRDRYQPQHF
TGTGCCTGGAGCCCCAGGGACAGATATCAGCCCCAGCATTTT
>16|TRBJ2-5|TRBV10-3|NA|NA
CAISVTSSRTQETQYF
TGTGCCATCAGTGTAACTAGTAGCAGGACCCAAGAGACCCAGTACTTC
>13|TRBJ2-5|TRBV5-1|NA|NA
CASSALSQEAQYF
TGCGCCAGCAGCGCGTTGTCCCAGGAGGCCCAGTACTTC
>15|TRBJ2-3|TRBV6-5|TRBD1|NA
CASREQGAGTDTQYF
TGTGCCAGCAGGGAACAGGGGGCGGGCACAGATACGCAGTATTTT
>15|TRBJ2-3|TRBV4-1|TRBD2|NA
CASSQRAGGTDTQYF
TGCGCCAGCAGCCAAAGAGCGGGGGGAACAGATACGCAGTATTTT
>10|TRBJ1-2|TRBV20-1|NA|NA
CSASPYGYTF
TGCAGTGCTTCTCCCTATGGCTACACCTTC
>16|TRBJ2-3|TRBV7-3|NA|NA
CASSAAQGKGTDTQYF
TGTGCCAGCAGCGCCGCCCAGGGGAAGGGAACAGATACGCAGTATTTT
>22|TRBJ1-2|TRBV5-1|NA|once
CASSLDWGAGGGERATNYGYTF
TGCGCCAGCAGCTTGGATTGGGGGGCCGGCGGTGGAGAACGCGCGACTAACTATGGCTACACCTTC
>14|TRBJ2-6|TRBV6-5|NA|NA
CASGQISGANVLTF
TGTGCCAGCGGGCAGATCTCTGGGGCCAACGTCCTGACTTTC
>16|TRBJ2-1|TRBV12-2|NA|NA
CASRLVAGGPHNEQFF
TGTGCAAGTCGCTTAGTGGCGGGAGGGCCCCACAATGAGCAGTTCTTC